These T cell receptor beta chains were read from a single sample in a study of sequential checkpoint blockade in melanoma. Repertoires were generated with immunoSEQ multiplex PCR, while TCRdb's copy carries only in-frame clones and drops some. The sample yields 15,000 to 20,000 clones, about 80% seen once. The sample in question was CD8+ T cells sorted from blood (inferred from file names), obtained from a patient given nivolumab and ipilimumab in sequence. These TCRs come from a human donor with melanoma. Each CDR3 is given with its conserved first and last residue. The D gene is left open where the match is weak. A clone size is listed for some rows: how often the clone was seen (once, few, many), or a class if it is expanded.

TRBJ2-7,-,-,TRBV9,CASSHRGGEQYF,TGTGCCAGCAGCCACAGGGGAGGCGAGCAGTACTTC
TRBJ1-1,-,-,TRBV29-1,CSVEQGPNTEAFF,TGCAGCGTTGAACAGGGTCCTAACACTGAAGCTTTCTTT
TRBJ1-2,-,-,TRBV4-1,CASSQDEWTDPYGYTF,TGCGCCAGCAGCCAAGACGAATGGACAGACCCTTATGGCTACACCTTC
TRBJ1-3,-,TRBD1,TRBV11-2,CASSLYEGAGNTIYF,TGTGCCAGCAGCTTATATGAGGGGGCAGGAAACACCATATATTTT
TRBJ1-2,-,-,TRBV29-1,CSVPADYGYTF,TGCAGCGTGCCCGCAGACTATGGCTACACCTTC
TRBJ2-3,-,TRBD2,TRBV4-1,CASSQEGASGGDTQYF,TGCGCCAGCAGCCAAGAGGGGGCTAGCGGGGGCGATACGCAGTATTTT
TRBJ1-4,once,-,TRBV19,CASIRGKATNEKLFF,TGTGCCAGTATCCGGGGAAAAGCAACTAATGAAAAACTGTTTTTT
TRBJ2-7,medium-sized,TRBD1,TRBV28,CASSSTTGSHYEQYF,TGTGCCAGCAGTTCGACGACAGGGAGCCACTACGAGCAGTACTTC
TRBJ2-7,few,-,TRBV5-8,CASSLGTVREQYF,TGTGCCAGCAGCTTGGGGACAGTTCGCGAGCAGTACTTC
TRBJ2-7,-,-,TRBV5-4,CASSFGVGEQYF,TGTGCCAGCAGCTTCGGAGTCGGCGAGCAGTACTTC
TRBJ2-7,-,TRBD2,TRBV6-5,CASRFSGSHEQYF,TGTGCCAGCAGATTTAGCGGGAGCCACGAGCAGTACTTC
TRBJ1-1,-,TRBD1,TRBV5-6,CASSVGGNTEAFF,TGTGCCAGCAGCGTAGGGGGCAACACTGAAGCTTTCTTT
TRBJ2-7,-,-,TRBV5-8,CASSLVQFYEQYF,TGTGCCAGCAGCTTGGTACAGTTCTACGAGCAGTACTTC
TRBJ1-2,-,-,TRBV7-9,CASSPGGGNYGYTF,TGTGCCAGCAGCCCGGGGGGAGGAAACTATGGCTACACCTTC
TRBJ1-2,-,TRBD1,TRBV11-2,CASSPGTGGFFYGYTF,TGTGCCAGCAGCCCCGGGACAGGGGGCTTCTTCTATGGCTACACCTTC
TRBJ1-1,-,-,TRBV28,CASSLAVNTEAFF,TGTGCCAGCAGTTTGGCAGTGAACACTGAAGCTTTCTTT
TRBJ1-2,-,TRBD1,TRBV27,CASSPGGAYGYTF,TGTGCCAGCAGTCCAGGGGGCGCTTATGGCTACACCTTC
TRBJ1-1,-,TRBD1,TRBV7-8,CASSLDRTGEMGTEAFF,TGTGCCAGCAGCCTAGACAGGACAGGGGAGATGGGGACTGAAGCTTTCTTT
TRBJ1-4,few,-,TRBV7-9,CASSLAPPRGTNEKLFF,TGTGCCAGCAGCTTAGCGCCCCCCCGCGGAACTAATGAAAAACTGTTTTTT
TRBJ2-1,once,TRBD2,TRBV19,CASSIYGLAAYNEQFF,TGTGCCAGTAGTATATACGGACTAGCGGCCTACAATGAGCAGTTCTTC
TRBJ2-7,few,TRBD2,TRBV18,CASSPGLAGSYEQYF,TGTGCCAGCTCACCCGGACTAGCGGGAAGCTACGAGCAGTACTTC
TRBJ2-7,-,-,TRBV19,CASSISSPGEQYF,TGTGCCAGTAGTATATCTAGCCCTGGCGAGCAGTACTTC
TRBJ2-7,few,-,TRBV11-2,CASSLEAGGYEQYF,TGTGCCAGCAGCTTAGAAGCGGGTGGCTACGAGCAGTACTTC
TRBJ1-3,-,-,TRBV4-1,CASSQDLRSGNTIYF,TGCGCCAGCAGCCAAGACCTCCGCTCTGGAAACACCATATATTTT
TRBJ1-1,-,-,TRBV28,CASSLSGGNTEAFF,TGTGCCAGCAGTTTATCGGGAGGGAACACTGAAGCTTTCTTT
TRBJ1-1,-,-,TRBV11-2,CASSPTTGLNTEAFF,TGTGCCAGCAGCCCCACGACAGGATTGAACACTGAAGCTTTCTTT
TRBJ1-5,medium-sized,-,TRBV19,CASSIRGVGQPQHF,TGTGCCAGTAGTATTCGGGGAGTAGGTCAGCCCCAGCATTTT
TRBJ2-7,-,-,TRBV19,CASSMEGGDEQYF,TGTGCCAGTAGTATGGAGGGGGGGGACGAGCAGTACTTC
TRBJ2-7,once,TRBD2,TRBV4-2,CASSRLPRPGGDEQYF,TGTGCCAGCAGCCGACTCCCCAGGCCGGGGGGAGACGAGCAGTACTTC
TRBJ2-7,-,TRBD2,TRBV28,CASSFLLAGVYEQYF,TGTGCCAGCAGTTTTCTCCTAGCGGGAGTCTACGAGCAGTACTTC
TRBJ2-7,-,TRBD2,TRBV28,CASGRGYEQYF,TGTGCCAGCGGGAGGGGTTACGAGCAGTACTTC
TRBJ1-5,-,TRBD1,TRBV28,CASSLFRTGGNQPQHF,TGTGCCAGCAGTTTATTCCGGACAGGGGGGAATCAGCCCCAGCATTTT
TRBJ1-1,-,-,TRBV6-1,CASSEARASGDTEAFF,TGTGCCAGCAGTGAAGCCCGGGCAAGCGGGGACACTGAAGCTTTCTTT
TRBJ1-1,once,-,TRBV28,CASSSIRQEVMNTEAFF,TGTGCCAGCAGTTCGATAAGACAGGAGGTAATGAACACTGAAGCTTTCTTT
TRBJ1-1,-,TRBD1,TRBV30,CAWDRGSSEAFF,TGTGCCTGGGACAGGGGATCGAGTGAAGCTTTCTTT
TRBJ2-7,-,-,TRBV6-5,CASSSESYEQYF,TGTGCCAGCAGTTCCGAGTCCTACGAGCAGTACTTC
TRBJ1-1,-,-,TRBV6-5,CASYRDMDTEAFF,TGTGCCAGCTACAGGGATATGGACACTGAAGCTTTCTTT
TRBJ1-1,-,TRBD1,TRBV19,CASSTTRDRGPEAFF,TGTGCCAGTAGTACGACCCGGGACAGGGGGCCTGAAGCTTTCTTT
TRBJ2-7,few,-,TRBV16,CASSSDLGEQYF,TGTGCCAGCAGCTCCGACCTCGGGGAGCAGTACTTC
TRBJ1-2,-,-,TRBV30,CAWSVIVERSHGYTF,TGTGCCTGGAGTGTGATAGTAGAGCGGAGTCATGGCTACACCTTC
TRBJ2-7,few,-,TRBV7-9,CASSSNRDSFYEQYF,TGTGCCAGCAGCTCGAACCGGGACTCCTTCTACGAGCAGTACTTC
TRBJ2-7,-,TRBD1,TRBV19,CASSPGTGGYEQYF,TGTGCCAGTAGCCCCGGGACAGGCGGGTACGAGCAGTACTTC